This T cell receptor beta chain was captured by sequencing in a study of blood T cell repertoires in COVID-19 (dated by TCRdb to about 2020). Study-level background: Samples from collaborators originated in the United States, Italy and Spain and spanned both the acute and convalescent phases of COVID-19. Samples were obtained from the ongoing ImmuneRACE study (first 160 participants) and from roughly 1,300 subjects provided by 6 global collaborators. Deeply sampled blood TCRbeta repertoires from subjects exposed to, actively infected with, or recovered from COVID-19 were included in the dataset. The sample metadata nearly always contained a de-identified subject ID, COVID-19 status, age in years and sex. Where available, HLA class I and class II types were taken from metadata supplied by the sample provider and were not determined by assay-based typing. The prospective study material was composed of cDNA or gDNA derived from T cells, B-cell-depleted T cells, or PBMCs. The repertoires were released in a freely available public database intended as a resource for research on the immune response to SARS-CoV-2.

Participants in the prospective study were enrolled through a virtual design, were aged about 18 to 89 years, and lived in fewer than 30 United States geographic areas. In the prospective study, participants were assigned to cohorts based on the clinical history participants reported in a screening survey and a study questionnaire. Recovered participants in ImmuneRACE Cohort 3 were defined as having two consecutive negative NP/OP PCR tests, clearance from a healthcare professional, or resolution of symptoms. Mobile phlebotomists in the prospective study collected whole blood, serum and a nasopharyngeal or oropharyngeal swab from every participant. Participants in the prospective study had the option to provide additional blood draws and questionnaires over a 2-month period. Prospective study blood samples were shipped either frozen or at room temperature before DNA extraction. The immunoSEQ Assay, a bias-controlled multiplex PCR, was used to amplify TCRbeta CDR3 regions from genomic DNA. On the study's bioinformatics: Within the assay, amplification of reference gene primers was used to estimate how many nucleated cells each sample contained. To quantify the absolute abundance of each unique TCRbeta CDR3 rearrangement, sequence reads were collapsed and filtered. For each sample, productive Simpson clonality was calculated as the square root of Simpson's diversity index over productive rearrangements. Sourced from immuneACCESS, this table was stored by TCRdb with only in-frame sequences that have V and J called. A share of the clones is absent; for the studies checked, an unresolved V gene accounts for under half, and the remainder has no known explanation. The D gene and trimming were derived from the DNA, and the V and J assignments and clone size from that table. This sample has around 380,000 clones in its table, and around 87% of those were observed once. The ten largest clones capture around 1.3% of the sample.

Trimming removed 3 bases from V and 3 bases from J, leaving 20 bases between the germline ends. The CDR3 goes from the cysteine to the phenylalanine over 17 residues. CDR3 DNA is the only sequence kept; it has 51 bases, read in frame from the first base. Taken from the germline V gene (reference sequence), the CDR1 and CDR2 loops are LNHDA and SQIVND. Points on this clone: No antigen is known for it. Base qualities are not recorded, but no much larger clone differs from it by a single base.

General conclusions and limits of the study: How much clinical and demographic metadata was included differed by source and by participant, and the metadata was provided uncurated.

The chain is encoded by TRBV19 joined to TRBJ1-2; too little of a D gene remains to name it. The origin of this receptor is a young man who had recovered from COVID-19. The material sequenced was PBMCs or T cells enriched from blood (not recorded which). The CDR3 loop reads CASSIWPPPRQDYGYTF. The base sequence is TGTGCCAGTAGTATCTGGCCCCCACCCCGTCAGGACTATGGCTACACCTTC.